The next 6 T cell receptor beta chains were all read from a single sample in a study of cytomegalovirus exposure and HLA in healthy donors. The repertoire was sequenced with immunoSEQ multiplex PCR; TCRdb's copy has only in-frame clones and lacks some. The sample includes about 160,000 clones, approximately 96% of them seen just once. Source material: PBMCs. These receptors all stem from a woman aged 18-30 years in good health and CMV-seronegative.

V is TRBV7-2 and J is TRBJ1-2, with TRBD1 matching over 8 bases. The junction had 2 bases not matched to a gene; V was cut back by 5 bases and J by 3 bases. Germline V gene lookup returns CDR1 SGHTA and CDR2 FQGNSA. The CDR3 runs 13 residues. In DNA, the CDR3 is TGTGCCAGCAGCCCGGACAGGGACTATGGCTACACCTTC. Translating gives CASSPDRDYGYTF.

The V and J genes are TRBV2 and TRBJ1-2, with 7 positions matching TRBD1. Germline V gene lookup returns CDR1 SNHLY and CDR2 FYNNEI. J gave up 4 bases and V 10 bases, and 9 bases lay outside the gene matches. This CDR3 is built from 13 residues. The chain's CDR3 is CATTGARVYGYTF. The CDR3 coding sequence is TGTGCCACCACAGGGGCCCGGGTCTATGGCTACACCTTC.

This rearrangement joins TRBV27 to TRBJ1-2; the D gene is possibly TRBD1 (5 bases). The germline CDR1 and CDR2 sequences are MNHEY and SMNVEV (reference sequence). V was cut by 4 bases and J by 4 bases, with 10 bases left in between. The length of the CDR3 is 13 residues. Here the CDR3 reads CASSSGVAYGYTF. The CDR3 DNA reads as TGTGCCAGCAGTTCGGGGGTCGCCTATGGCTACACCTTC.

The rearrangement links TRBV5-5 to TRBJ2-5, with D possibly matching TRBD2 (5 bases). V was clipped by 2 bases and J by 4 bases, with 15 bases between them. The CDR3 contains 15 residues. Germline CDR1 SGHKS, CDR2 YYEKEE (reference sequence). For the CDR3, the DNA is TGTGCCAGCAGCTTTCCGGGCCCTGGGAGAGAGACCCAGTACTTC. It encodes CASSFPGPGRETQYF.

The CDR3 DNA follows: TGTGCCAGCAGCCCTTTCGGACAGGGGAACACCGGGGAGCTGTTTTTT. Protein sequence: CASSPFGQGNTGELFF. The chain has TRBV13 and TRBJ2-2, with 8 bases identical to TRBD1. From germline, CDR1 is PRHDT and CDR2 FYEKMQ (reference sequence). Unmatched junction bases numbered 6, after V lost 5 bases and J lost 1 base. The CDR3 length is 16 residues.

The chain joins TRBV5-4 to TRBJ2-1; possibly TRBD2 for D (5 bases). Per germline, CDR1 SGHNT and CDR2 YYREEE (reference sequence). V was cut by 0 bases and J by 6 bases, with 10 bases left in between. The CDR3 is 14 amino acids. DNA of the CDR3: TGTGCCAGCAGCTTGGATCCGGGGTCCAATGAGCAGTTCTTC. It yields the protein CASSLDPGSNEQFF.